A selection of T cell receptor beta chains follows, all from one sample in a study of human T cells and chemical hapten exposure. MiXCR, run by TCRdb on the RACE reads, gives a single entry per CDR3 protein. The sample has approximately 88,000 distinct CDR3 sequences; 13% are singletons. The source was whole blood, collected in connection with sensitization to the hapten diphenylcyclopropenone (DPC). These TCRs come from a woman in her 50s with alopecia areata. Some clones in this sample may be carry-over from other donors' samples. Each CDR3 is given with its conserved first and last residue. The order of the fields is clone size, J gene, D gene, V gene, CDR3 protein, CDR3 DNA. A D gene is named only where the DNA matches it firmly. Clone size is stated in some rows and not others, as once, few, many or a class when expanded.

many | TRBJ2-7 | NA | TRBV7-2 | CASSPRWISGIYEQYF | TGTGCCAGCAGCCCGAGGTGGATTAGCGGAATCTACGAGCAGTACTTC
few | TRBJ2-2 | TRBD2 | TRBV2 | CASRPGLASGELFF | TGTGCCAGCAGACCGGGACTAGCGTCCGGGGAGCTGTTTTTT
NA | TRBJ2-7 | TRBD1 | TRBV29-1 | CSAGTASREQYF | TGCAGCGCGGGGACAGCCTCCCGCGAGCAGTACTTC
many | TRBJ2-3 | NA | TRBV7-8 | CASSHSPGNTDTQYF | TGTGCCAGCAGCCATTCCCCTGGAAACACAGATACGCAGTATTTT
many | TRBJ1-5 | NA | TRBV20-1 | CSAREISEDSNQPQHF | TGCAGTGCTAGGGAGATCTCGGAGGATAGCAATCAGCCCCAGCATTTT
few | TRBJ1-1 | NA | TRBV20-1 | CSALGMNTEAFF | TGCAGTGCTCTCGGGATGAACACTGAAGCTTTCTTT
few | TRBJ2-1 | NA | TRBV29-1 | CSVVGFGAGFNEQFF | TGCAGCGTTGTGGGCTTTGGGGCCGGTTTCAATGAGCAGTTCTTC
few | TRBJ2-7 | NA | TRBV6-6 | CASSQRLDAYEQYF | TGTGCCAGCAGTCAGCGACTAGACGCCTACGAGCAGTACTTC
NA | TRBJ1-1 | TRBD1 | TRBV10-2 | CASGEGARTEAFF | TGCGCCAGCGGCGAGGGGGCGCGCACTGAAGCTTTCTTT
NA | TRBJ1-2 | TRBD1 | TRBV6-6 | CASRRDSSYGYTF | TGTGCCAGCAGGCGGGACAGCTCCTATGGCTACACCTTC
few | TRBJ2-7 | NA | TRBV6-5 | CASSYEGSSYEQYF | TGTGCCAGCAGTTATGAGGGGAGCTCCTACGAGCAGTACTTC
NA | TRBJ1-3 | NA | TRBV9 | CASSVEEGIIRNTIYF | TGTGCCAGCAGCGTAGAGGAAGGGATTATTAGAAACACCATATATTTT
many | TRBJ2-5 | TRBD1 | TRBV7-8 | CASSHRDSAQETQYF | TGTGCCAGCAGCCACCGGGACAGTGCCCAAGAGACCCAGTACTTC
few | TRBJ1-2 | TRBD1 | TRBV5-4 | CASSETGSYGYTF | TGTGCCAGCAGCGAGACAGGGTCCTATGGCTACACCTTC
few | TRBJ1-2 | NA | TRBV28 | CASSFRVYGYTF | TGTGCCAGCAGTTTTCGGGTTTATGGCTACACCTTC
many | TRBJ2-3 | NA | TRBV29-1 | CSVGTQYF | TGCAGCGTTGGGACGCAGTATTTT
many | TRBJ2-7 | NA | TRBV11-2 | CASSRPSQGYEQYF | TGTGCCAGCAGCCGCCCCTCCCAGGGCTACGAGCAGTACTTC
NA | TRBJ2-1 | NA | TRBV18 | CASSPGLTSSYNEQFF | TGTGCCAGCTCCCCCGGACTGACGAGCTCCTACAATGAGCAGTTCTTC
NA | TRBJ1-1 | TRBD1 | TRBV7-8 | CASSTRQGTNTEAFF | TGTGCCAGCAGCACACGACAGGGAACAAACACTGAAGCTTTCTTT
NA | TRBJ1-1 | NA | TRBV7-3 | CASSLRGGDTEAFF | TGTGCCAGCAGCTTAAGGGGGGGTGACACTGAAGCTTTCTTT
many | TRBJ2-1 | NA | TRBV6-1 | CASSERASRAAHNEQFF | TGTGCCAGCAGTGAGCGGGCCAGCAGAGCGGCCCACAATGAGCAGTTCTTC
few | TRBJ2-3 | NA | TRBV3-1 | CASKAAGFGGDTQYF | TGTGCCAGCAAGGCCGCGGGGTTCGGTGGAGATACGCAGTATTTT
many | TRBJ1-1 | NA | TRBV29-1 | CSVEGLNTEAFF | TGCAGCGTTGAAGGCTTGAACACTGAAGCTTTCTTT
many | TRBJ2-1 | TRBD1 | TRBV11-2 | CASSSTTGAIHDEQFF | TGTGCCAGCAGCTCGACGACAGGGGCGATTCACGATGAGCAGTTCTTC
NA | TRBJ1-1 | NA | TRBV12-3/TRBV12-4 | CASREIRAVGTEAFF | TGTGCCAGCAGGGAGATACGGGCCGTGGGGACTGAAGCTTTCTTT
NA | TRBJ1-1 | NA | TRBV29-1 | CSVATNWNTEAFF | TGCAGCGTCGCCACAAATTGGAACACTGAAGCTTTCTTT
few | TRBJ2-1 | NA | TRBV7-2 | CASSLVVGNYNEQFF | TGTGCCAGCAGCTTAGTCGTGGGGAACTACAATGAGCAGTTCTTC